This T cell receptor (beta chain) emerged from a study of blood T cell repertoires in COVID-19. Background on the study: Samples taken during acute and convalescent COVID-19 were collected in the United States, Italy and Spain. PBMCs, B-cell-depleted T cells, or T cells were the source of the cDNA or gDNA that made up the material.

Germline V CDR1 and CDR2: LGHDT, YNNKEL (reference sequence). V lost 4 bases and J lost 8; bases outside the gene matches: 9. CDR3 length equals 14 residues. Source study methods: Amplification from reference gene primers served as the basis for estimated nucleated cell counts. Only in-frame clones appear in the TCRdb table, and some are missing; sequencing was by immunoSEQ multiplex PCR. V, J and clone size are those of that table, while D and trimming were read from the DNA. Here the sample spans tens of thousands of clones, around 79% being singletons. Sequencing was done on a sample of peripheral blood. This sequence was found in a woman aged 65 to 85 with acute or convalescent COVID-19. V and J are TRBV3-1 (or the pseudogene TRBV3-2) and TRBJ2-3; 7 bases are a match to TRBD1. This CDR3 is CASSPRQGVGTQYF. CDR3 nucleotide sequence: TGTGCCAGCAGCCCGCGACAGGGTGTGGGTACGCAGTATTTT.